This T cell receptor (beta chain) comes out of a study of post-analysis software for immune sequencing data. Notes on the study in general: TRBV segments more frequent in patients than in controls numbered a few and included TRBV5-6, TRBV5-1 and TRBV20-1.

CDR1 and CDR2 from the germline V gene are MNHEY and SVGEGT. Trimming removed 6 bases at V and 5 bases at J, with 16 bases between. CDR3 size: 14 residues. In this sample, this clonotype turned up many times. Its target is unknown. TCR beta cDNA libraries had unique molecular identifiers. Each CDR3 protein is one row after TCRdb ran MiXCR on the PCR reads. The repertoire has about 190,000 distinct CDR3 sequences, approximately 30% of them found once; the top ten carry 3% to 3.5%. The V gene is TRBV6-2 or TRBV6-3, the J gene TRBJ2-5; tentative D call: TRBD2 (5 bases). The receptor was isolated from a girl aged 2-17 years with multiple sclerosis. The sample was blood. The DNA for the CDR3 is TGTGCCAGCAGACCCGGACTTTCCCCCGAGACCCAGTACTTC. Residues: CASRPGLSPETQYF.